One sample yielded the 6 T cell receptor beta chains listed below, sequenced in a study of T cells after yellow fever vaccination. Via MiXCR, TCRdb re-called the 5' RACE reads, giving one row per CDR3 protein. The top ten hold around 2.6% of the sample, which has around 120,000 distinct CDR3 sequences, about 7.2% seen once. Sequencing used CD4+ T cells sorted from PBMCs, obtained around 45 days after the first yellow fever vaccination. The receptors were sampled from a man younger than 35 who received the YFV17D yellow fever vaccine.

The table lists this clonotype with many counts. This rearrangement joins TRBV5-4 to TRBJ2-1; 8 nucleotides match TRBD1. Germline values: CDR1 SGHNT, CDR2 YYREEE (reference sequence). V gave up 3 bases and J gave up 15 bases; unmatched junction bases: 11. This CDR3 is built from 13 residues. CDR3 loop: CASSWYGQGIPFF. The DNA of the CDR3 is TGTGCCAGCAGCTGGTACGGACAGGGTATCCCGTTCTTC.

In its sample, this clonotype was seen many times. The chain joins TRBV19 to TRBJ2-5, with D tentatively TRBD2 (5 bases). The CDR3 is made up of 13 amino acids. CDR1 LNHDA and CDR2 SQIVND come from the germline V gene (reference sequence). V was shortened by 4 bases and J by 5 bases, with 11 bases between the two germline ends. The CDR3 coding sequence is TGTGCCAGTAGTACAACCCAGCGGGAGACCCAGTACTTC. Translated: CASSTTQRETQYF.

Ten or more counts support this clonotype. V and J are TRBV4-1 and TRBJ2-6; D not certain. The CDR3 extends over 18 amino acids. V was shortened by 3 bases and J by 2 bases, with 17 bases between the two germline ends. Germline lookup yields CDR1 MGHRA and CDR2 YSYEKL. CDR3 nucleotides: TGCGCCAGCAGCCATCCCCCGGGTAGGTCCGCTGGGGCCAACGTCCTGACTTTC. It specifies CASSHPPGRSAGANVLTF.

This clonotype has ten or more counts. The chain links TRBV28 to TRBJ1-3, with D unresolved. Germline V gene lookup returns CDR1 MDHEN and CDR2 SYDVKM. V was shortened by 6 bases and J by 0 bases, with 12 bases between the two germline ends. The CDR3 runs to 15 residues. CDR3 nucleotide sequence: TGTGCCAGCAGCTATCAGATGGGCTCTGGAAACACCATATATTTT. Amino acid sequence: CASSYQMGSGNTIYF. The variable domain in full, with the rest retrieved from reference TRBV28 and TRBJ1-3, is DVKVTQSSRYLVKRTGEKVFLECVQDMDHENMFWYRQDPGLGLRLIYFSYDVKMKEKGDIPEGYSVSREKKERFSLILESASTNQTSMYLCASSYQMGSGNTIYFGEGSWLTVV.

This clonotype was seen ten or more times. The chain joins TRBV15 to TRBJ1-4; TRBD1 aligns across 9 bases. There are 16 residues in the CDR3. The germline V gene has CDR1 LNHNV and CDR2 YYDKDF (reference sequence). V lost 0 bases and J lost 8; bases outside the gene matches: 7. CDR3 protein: CATSRDQDRGGEKLFF. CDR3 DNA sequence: TGTGCCACCAGCAGAGATCAGGACAGGGGAGGGGAAAAACTGTTTTTT.

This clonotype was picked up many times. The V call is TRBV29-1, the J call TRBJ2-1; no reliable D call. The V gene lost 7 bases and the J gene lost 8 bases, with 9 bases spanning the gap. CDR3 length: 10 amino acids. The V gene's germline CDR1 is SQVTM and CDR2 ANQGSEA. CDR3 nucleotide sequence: TGCAGCGCTCAAGACCATGAGCAGTTCTTC. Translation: CSAQDHEQFF.